A selection of T cell receptor beta chains follows, all from one sample in a study of cytomegalovirus exposure and HLA in healthy donors. The repertoire was sequenced with immunoSEQ multiplex PCR; TCRdb's copy has only in-frame clones and lacks some. The repertoire holds 260,000 or so clones, with approximately 88% as singletons. Sequenced: PBMCs. Receptors were obtained from a woman between 18 and 29 years old in good health and CMV-seronegative. Each CDR3 is given with its conserved first and last residue. The order of the fields is D gene, V gene, clone size, J gene, CDR3 DNA, CDR3 protein. A D gene is named only where the DNA matches it firmly. Rows give clone size only sometimes, using once, few, many, or a class for an expanded clone.

TRBD1,TRBV7-8,NA,TRBJ2-7,TGTGCCAGCAGACCCGACAGGGTTGGTAAGAGAGAGCAGTACTTC,CASRPDRVGKREQYF
NA,TRBV6-1,once,TRBJ1-2,TGTGCCAGCAGTGTCTCACAGGCCAACTATGGCTACACCTTC,CASSVSQANYGYTF
NA,TRBV5-4,once,TRBJ1-1,TGTGCCAGCAGCCCCAGGCTGGGGAGCACTGAAGCTTTCTTT,CASSPRLGSTEAFF
TRBD1,TRBV6-5,NA,TRBJ2-5,TGTGCCAGCAGTTACTCGGAACAGGGGCAAGAGACCCAGTACTTC,CASSYSEQGQETQYF
TRBD1,TRBV7-2,NA,TRBJ1-2,TGTGCCAGCGCGGGACAGGGGGGACTCTATGGCTACACCTTC,CASAGQGGLYGYTF
NA,TRBV2,NA,TRBJ2-1,TGTGCCAGCAGTGTTCAGGGCTACAATGAGCAGTTCTTC,CASSVQGYNEQFF
NA,TRBV2,NA,TRBJ2-1,TGTGCCAGCAGTGAAGGAGGTTTTGGACTTCGATTCTTC,CASSEGGFGLRFF
NA,TRBV6-5,NA,TRBJ1-2,TGTGCCAGCAGTTACCGGCCAGGTCACCTCTATGGCTACACCTTC,CASSYRPGHLYGYTF
NA,TRBV6-5,NA,TRBJ1-5,TGTGCCAGCAATCAGGGTGCCCATTTGCCCCAGCATTTT,CASNQGAHLPQHF
NA,TRBV11-3,NA,TRBJ2-5,TGTGCCAGCAGCTTAGGACAGCCCCCCGAGACCCAGTACTTC,CASSLGQPPETQYF
TRBD1,TRBV2,NA,TRBJ1-2,TGTGCCAGCACGGGACAGGCCTCCTATGGCTACACCTTC,CASTGQASYGYTF
NA,TRBV7-2,NA,TRBJ2-2,TGTGCCAGCAGCCCGGGTCCCACCACCGGGGAGCTGTTTTTT,CASSPGPTTGELFF
NA,TRBV4-1,NA,TRBJ2-2,TGCGCCAGCAGCCAAGGAACAGGGCCGGGCGGGGAGCTGTTTTTT,CASSQGTGPGGELFF
NA,TRBV28,few,TRBJ1-5,TGTGCCAGCAGTTTAGTACAGGGCAATCAGCCCCAGCATTTT,CASSLVQGNQPQHF
TRBD1,TRBV11-2,few,TRBJ1-6,TGTGCCAGCAGCTCAGAACCGGGACAGTTAAGTTCACCCCTCCACTTT,CASSSEPGQLSSPLHF
NA,TRBV19,NA,TRBJ1-2,TGTGCCAGTAGTACAGGGCTGTACTATGGCTACACCTTC,CASSTGLYYGYTF
TRBD1,TRBV6-5,NA,TRBJ1-1,TGTGCCAGCAGTACCGACAGGGTAAACACTGAAGCTTTCTTT,CASSTDRVNTEAFF
NA,TRBV6-5,NA,TRBJ1-1,TGTGCCAGCAGGCCGACGGACAGAATGAACACTGAAGCTTTCTTT,CASRPTDRMNTEAFF
NA,TRBV27,NA,TRBJ2-5,TGTGCCAGTAAATGGCTCTCCTCGGAGACCCAGTACTTC,CASKWLSSETQYF
TRBD2,TRBV27,NA,TRBJ2-1,TGTGCCAGCAGTTTAGGGACTAGCGGGAGGGCCAGGGACAATGAGCAGTTCTTC,CASSLGTSGRARDNEQFF
NA,TRBV7-8,NA,TRBJ2-3,TGTGCCAGCAGCACGAGAAAGACGCGGGACACAGATACGCAGTATTTT,CASSTRKTRDTDTQYF
NA,TRBV19,once,TRBJ1-6,TGTGCCAGTAGTTCCTGGGCCGTGTCAGGCAATTCACCCCTCCACTTT,CASSSWAVSGNSPLHF
TRBD2,TRBV19,NA,TRBJ2-1,TGTGCCAGTAGCCTCACTAGCGGGACTTTGGATGAGCAGTTCTTC,CASSLTSGTLDEQFF
NA,TRBV5-1,NA,TRBJ2-7,TGCGCCAGCAGCCGAGACAGCTACGAGCAGTACTTC,CASSRDSYEQYF
NA,TRBV5-6,NA,TRBJ2-7,TGTGCCAGCAGCCAGGGCGGCAGCAACTACGAGCAGTACTTC,CASSQGGSNYEQYF
TRBD1,TRBV28,NA,TRBJ1-1,TGTGCCAGCAGTGTCACCGGGACAGGCTTTGAAGCTTTCTTT,CASSVTGTGFEAFF
TRBD2,TRBV9,NA,TRBJ2-3,TGTGCCAGCAGCCCATCCCTGACTAGCGGGAGGGTTGGAGATACGCAGTATTTT,CASSPSLTSGRVGDTQYF
NA,TRBV4-3,NA,TRBJ1-1,TGCGCCAGCAGCCTCACAGGGAACACTGAAGCTTTCTTT,CASSLTGNTEAFF
NA,TRBV4-1,NA,TRBJ2-1,TGCGCCAGCAGCCTCTTGGTCTCAATCAAGCCCCCTGAGCAGTTCTTC,CASSLLVSIKPPEQFF
TRBD1,TRBV6-1,NA,TRBJ2-3,TGTGCCAGCAGTGCAAAACAGGGGGCAGATACGCAGTATTTT,CASSAKQGADTQYF
TRBD1,TRBV9,NA,TRBJ2-5,TGTGCCAGCAGCGTAGGAACAGGGGTTCAAGAGACCCAGTACTTC,CASSVGTGVQETQYF
TRBD1,TRBV19,NA,TRBJ1-2,TGTGCCAGTAGTCGACTAGTGGACAGGGGGCTTGGCTACACCTTC,CASSRLVDRGLGYTF
NA,TRBV20-1,NA,TRBJ2-7,TGCAGTGCTAGCGGGAACTACGAGCAGTACTTC,CSASGNYEQYF
TRBD1,TRBV7-3,once,TRBJ2-7,TGTGCCAGCAGCTTTGGACAGGGCGGCGCCTACGAGCAGTACTTC,CASSFGQGGAYEQYF
NA,TRBV4-1,NA,TRBJ1-5,TGCGCCAGCAGCCCGCAATTCGGGGGGAGCAATCAGCCCCAGCATTTT,CASSPQFGGSNQPQHF
TRBD2,TRBV7-2,NA,TRBJ2-5,TGTGCCAGCAGCTTAGTCGGGCTAGCGGGAGGGGGGACCCAGTACTTC,CASSLVGLAGGGTQYF
TRBD2,TRBV2,NA,TRBJ2-7,TGTGCCAGCAGAAGATGGACTAGCGGAATCTCCTACGAGCAGTACTTC,CASRRWTSGISYEQYF
TRBD1,TRBV5-4,NA,TRBJ2-5,TGTGCCAGCAGCCTGGGGGCAGGGGGCACGGAGACCCAGTACTTC,CASSLGAGGTETQYF
NA,TRBV28,NA,TRBJ1-2,TGTGCCAGCAGTTTATATCGAGGGTTTGGAGGCTATGGCTACACCTTC,CASSLYRGFGGYGYTF
NA,TRBV29-1,once,TRBJ2-1,TGCAGCGTTGAGGACAGCAGCCCTGGGGAATTTGAGCAGTTCTTC,CSVEDSSPGEFEQFF
TRBD2,TRBV27,NA,TRBJ2-1,TGTGCCAGCAGTCCAGGCCTAGCGGGAGGCCCCAATGAGCAGTTCTTC,CASSPGLAGGPNEQFF
NA,TRBV19,NA,TRBJ2-7,TGTGCCAGTAGAGCTAGGGGGAGCTCCTACGAGCAGTACTTC,CASRARGSSYEQYF
NA,TRBV28,NA,TRBJ1-2,TGTGCCAGCGGCACAATACGGGAGTCCACCCTATTACCTTATGGCTACACCTTC,CASGTIRESTLLPYGYTF
TRBD1,TRBV6-6,NA,TRBJ1-5,TGTGCCAGCAGTCCCGGACAGGGGGTAAGGAATCAGCCCCAGCATTTT,CASSPGQGVRNQPQHF
NA,TRBV5-4,NA,TRBJ2-3,TGTGCCAGCAGCTTCCCCAGGGGCGCAGATACGCAGTATTTT,CASSFPRGADTQYF
TRBD2,TRBV5-1,NA,TRBJ2-1,TGCGCCAGCAGCTTGCCTAGACCGGGACTAGGACACAATGAGCAGTTCTTC,CASSLPRPGLGHNEQFF
NA,TRBV28,NA,TRBJ1-2,TGTGCCAGCAGTTTAGGGGGGGGACAAATCTATGGCTACACCTTC,CASSLGGGQIYGYTF
NA,TRBV5-1,NA,TRBJ2-3,TGCGCCAGCAGCTTAGCAACTGCTAGCACAGATACGCAGTATTTT,CASSLATASTDTQYF
TRBD2,TRBV27,NA,TRBJ2-7,TGTGCCAGCAGTTTTGGGGGGGGCTACGAGCAGTACTTC,CASSFGGGYEQYF
TRBD1,TRBV28,NA,TRBJ2-5,TGTGCCAGCAGTAGACCCCACAGGGGACGCGCGGAGACCCAGTACTTC,CASSRPHRGRAETQYF
TRBD2,TRBV4-1,NA,TRBJ2-1,TGCGCCAGCCACGGGACTAGCGGGATCGATGAGCAGTTCTTC,CASHGTSGIDEQFF